The 10 T cell receptor beta chains reported below all come from one sample, sequenced in a study of human thymus T cells. Corrective cardiac operations yielded the resected thymus tissue. This table comes from immunoSEQ multiplex PCR, and its TCRdb copy is limited to in-frame clones, with some not included. The sample holds about 78,000 clones, roughly 96% seen once. The source material was thymus tissue. Receptors originate from a boy younger than two with a congenital heart defect but otherwise immunologically healthy.

The V gene is TRBV7-9, the J gene TRBJ1-1; the D is unclear. Germline V lookup: CDR1 SEHNR, CDR2 FQNEAQ (reference sequence). Trimming took 6 bases from V and 6 from J, leaving 14 bases between them. The CDR3 covers 13 residues. CDR3 protein: CASSKRQAPEAFF. For the CDR3, the DNA is TGTGCCAGCAGTAAACGTCAAGCCCCTGAAGCTTTCTTT.

V is TRBV18 and J is TRBJ1-6; D is undetermined. Germline V gene data show CDR1 as KGHSH and CDR2 as LQKENI. CDR3 size: 19 residues. Trimming removed 3 bases at V and 7 bases at J, with 25 bases between. Written as DNA, the CDR3 is TGTGCCAGCTCACCTCCTCTTGAGACGGGAAGGTTACAGAATTCACCCCTCCACTTT. The encoded protein is CASSPPLETGRLQNSPLHF. The variable domain in full, completed from reference TRBV18 and TRBJ1-6, reads NAGVMQNPRHLVRRRGQEARLRCSPMKGHSHVYWYRQLPEEGLKFMVYLQKENIIDESGMPKERFSAEFPKEGPSILRIQQVVRGDSAAYFCASSPPLETGRLQNSPLHFGNGTRLTVT.

The chain recombines TRBV19 with TRBJ2-1; maybe TRBD1 (6 bases). CDR1 is LNHDA and CDR2 is SQIVND in the germline V gene (reference sequence). V was cut by 3 bases and J by 3 bases, with 12 bases left in between. The CDR3 runs 15 residues. As DNA, the CDR3 is TGTGCCAGTAGTATTGGGGGCGGTTTCTACAATGAGCAGTTCTTC. The encoded protein is CASSIGGGFYNEQFF.

The chain joins TRBV7-3 to TRBJ2-3, with TRBD2 identical over 14 bases. CDR1 and CDR2 (germline): SGHTA, FQGTGA. V gave up 4 bases and J gave up 1 base; unmatched junction bases: 10. CDR3 size: 19 residues. CDR3 sequence reads: CASSSGLAGGGRGTDTQYF. The DNA of the CDR3 is TGTGCCAGCAGCTCCGGACTAGCGGGGGGTGGACGGGGCACAGATACGCAGTATTTT.

The chain is built from TRBV5-1 and TRBJ2-1; the match to TRBD2 covers 9 bases. V was pared by 4 bases and J by 8 bases, with 10 bases of the junction left unmatched. The germline V gene has CDR1 SGHRS and CDR2 YFSETQ. This CDR3 spans 15 amino acids. The CDR3 DNA reads TGCGCCAGCAGCCAGGCCGCTAGCGGGACTCATGAGCAGTTCTTC. Its translation is CASSQAASGTHEQFF.

J is TRBJ1-6 and V is TRBV4-3; perhaps TRBD1 as D (6 bases). Germline CDR1 is LGHNA and CDR2 is YSLEER. This CDR3 has 18 amino acids. The V gene lost 1 base and the J gene lost 4 bases, with 17 bases spanning the gap. CDR3 in amino acids: CASSQVRGGLRYNSPLHF. In nucleotides, the CDR3 is TGCGCCAGCAGCCAAGTTAGGGGGGGCTTGAGGTATAATTCACCCCTCCACTTT.

This chain connects TRBV4-2 to TRBJ1-4; D is unclear. The germline V and J ends were trimmed by 2 bases and 3 bases, with 10 bases remaining between them. The CDR3 extends over 15 amino acids. Germline CDR1 LGHNA, CDR2 YNFKEQ. The CDR3 nucleotides are TGTGCCAGCAGCCAAAAACCTTCGGCTAATGAAAAACTGTTTTTT. The encoded protein is CASSQKPSANEKLFF.

The gene calls are TRBV4-2 and TRBJ1-1; TRBD1 matches 7 bases. The CDR3 is made up of 15 amino acids. Trimming at V came to 3 bases and at J to 1 base, leaving 5 bases not matched to a gene. Germline V gives CDR1 LGHNA, CDR2 YNFKEQ. The CDR3 coding sequence is TGTGCCAGCAGCCAGGAGGGACAGAGGAACACTGAAGCTTTCTTT. Translated, it gives CASSQEGQRNTEAFF.

The chain employs TRBV6-1 and TRBJ2-7; D is possibly TRBD1 (6 bases). The ends were cut back, 8 bases at V and 2 bases at J, with 10 bases in the middle. This CDR3 comprises 12 residues. CDR1 and CDR2 from the germline V gene are MNHNS and SASEGT. CDR3: CASGQGTYEQYF. The CDR3, as DNA: TGTGCCAGCGGGCAGGGGACCTACGAGCAGTACTTC.

The chain links TRBV10-1 to TRBJ2-1, with 9 bases lining up with TRBD2. The CDR3 covers 16 residues. V gave up 7 bases and J gave up 2 bases; unmatched junction bases: 9. Per germline, CDR1 WNHNN and CDR2 SYGVQD (reference sequence). This CDR3 reads CASTSPTSGAYNEQFF. DNA for the CDR3: TGCGCCAGCACCTCACCGACTAGCGGAGCCTACAATGAGCAGTTCTTC.